Below are 20 T cell receptor beta chains sequenced from a single sample in a study of T-cell reconstitution after alpha-beta-depleted transplantation in children. The TCRbeta library incorporated unique molecular identifiers. TCRdb recomputed calls from the PCR reads with MiXCR, one row per CDR3 protein. The data show 750,000 to 950,000 distinct CDR3 sequences, 16% seen once. Sequenced here: PBMCs, mostly from graft donor cells, sampled 360 days after TCRalphabeta/CD19-depleted stem cell transplant. These receptors originate from a male patient between 10 and 17 years old who had a stem cell transplant for acute lymphoblastic leukemia, so the T cells may come from the graft donor.

The chain carries TRBV12-3 or TRBV12-4 and TRBJ1-1, with 7 bases identical to TRBD1. V was pared by 7 bases and J by 6 bases, with 11 bases of the junction left unmatched. The CDR3 consists of 14 residues. CDR3 amino acids: CASTLTGIYSEAFF. CDR3 sequence (DNA): TGTGCCAGCACCCTGACAGGGATTTATTCTGAAGCTTTCTTT.

This clonotype was observed a few times. The chain is built from TRBV12-3 or TRBV12-4 and TRBJ1-2, with 7 bases matching TRBD1. The CDR3 covers 12 residues. Trimming took 5 bases from V and 4 from J; bases not matched to a gene: 1. In DNA, the CDR3 is TGTGCCAGCAGTGACAGGGCCTATGGCTACACCTTC. This encodes CASSDRAYGYTF.

Only a few counts were recorded for this clonotype. The chain has TRBV19 and TRBJ2-1; D remains unclear. The CDR3 sequence is 15 residues long. Trimming removed 1 base from V and 8 bases from J, with 15 bases in between. CDR1 is LNHDA and CDR2 is SQIVND in the germline V gene (reference sequence). CDR3 bases: TGTGCCAGTAGTATAGCGGTAGTCCTCGGAGATGAGCAGTTCTTC. Residues: CASSIAVVLGDEQFF.

The V gene is TRBV18, the J gene TRBJ2-3, with D hard to call. Germline loops: CDR1 KGHSH, CDR2 LQKENI. CDR3 length equals 13 residues. V was pared by 0 bases and J by 4 bases, with 5 bases between. The CDR3 here is CASSPPPADTQYF. CDR3 DNA: TGTGCCAGCTCACCACCGCCAGCAGATACGCAGTATTTT.

This clonotype turned up a few times. This chain joins TRBV28 and TRBJ2-3; D remains ambiguous. The CDR3 has 14 amino acids. Germline lookup yields CDR1 MDHEN and CDR2 SYDVKM. The V end lost 3 bases, the J end lost 4 bases, and 11 bases lay between the germline ends. CDR3 region: CASSFHLTSDTQYF. For the CDR3, the DNA is TGTGCCAGCAGTTTTCACCTCACCTCAGATACGCAGTATTTT.

This clonotype was observed a few times. The chain is built from TRBV5-5 and TRBJ2-1; 8 positions agree with TRBD2. Germline loops: CDR1 SGHKS, CDR2 YYEKEE (reference sequence). The CDR3 runs to 16 residues. With 4 bases clipped from V and 6 bases from J, the junction kept 12 bases outside the gene matches. As DNA, the CDR3 is TGTGCCAGCAGCCTGTCCGCCAGCGGGAGCACCAATGAGCAGTTCTTC. It specifies CASSLSASGSTNEQFF.

This clonotype has more than one count but fewer than ten. The chain joins TRBV4-1 to TRBJ1-2; D unresolved. The V and J ends lost 1 base and 1 base respectively, with 4 bases between them. This CDR3 comprises 13 residues. Looked up from germline, CDR1 is MGHRA and CDR2 is YSYEKL. The CDR3 is CASSQGLNYGYTF. CDR3 DNA sequence: TGCGCCAGCAGCCAAGGACTTAACTATGGCTACACCTTC.

The gene calls are TRBV2 and TRBJ2-3; a possible D gene is TRBD1 (6 bases). This CDR3 region has 12 residues. The V and J ends lost 5 bases and 7 bases respectively, with 10 bases between them. Per the germline V gene, CDR1 is SNHLY and CDR2 is FYNNEI. CDR3 protein: CASSRQDHTQYF. CDR3 sequence (DNA): TGTGCCAGCAGTCGACAGGACCATACGCAGTATTTT.

The genes are TRBV27 and TRBJ2-2; TRBD1 is a possible D gene (6 bases). Deletions cut 6 bases from V and 3 bases from J, with 14 bases between. CDR1 is MNHEY, CDR2 SMNVEV, per germline (reference sequence). This CDR3 is 15 amino acids long. In DNA, the CDR3 is TGTGCCAGCAGCATACAGGGACGAGACACCGGGGAGCTGTTTTTT. Its protein is CASSIQGRDTGELFF.

This clonotype occurred a few times. The rearrangement uses TRBV2 and TRBJ1-3; 9 bases fit TRBD1. The CDR3 spans 15 residues. With 4 bases clipped from V and 0 bases from J, the junction kept 1 base outside the gene matches. The germline gives CDR1 SNHLY, CDR2 FYNNEI. For the CDR3, the DNA is TGTGCCAGCAGTGCGACAGGGGGCTCTGGAAACACCATATATTTT. Protein: CASSATGGSGNTIYF.

The sample holds many counts of this clonotype. The rearrangement uses TRBV7-9 and TRBJ1-4; D remains unclear. The CDR3 loop spans 10 amino acids. V was shortened by 5 bases and J by 8 bases, with 3 bases between the two germline ends. Looked up from germline, CDR1 is SEHNR and CDR2 is FQNEAQ (reference sequence). CDR3 sequence (DNA): TGTGCCAGCAGCCGGGAAAAACTGTTTTTT. Its protein product is CASSREKLFF.

This clonotype was counted at least ten times. This chain uses TRBV12-3 or TRBV12-4 with TRBJ2-3; TRBD2 matches at 9 bases. This CDR3 is 15 amino acids long. V was clipped by 7 bases and J by 7 bases; unmatched bases: 12. In nucleotides, the CDR3 is TGTGCCAGCACCCTAATAGGGGCGGGAGGGCATACGCAGTATTTT. It is translated as CASTLIGAGGHTQYF.

This clonotype was recorded a few times. This chain uses TRBV20-1 with TRBJ2-3; 9 bases line up with TRBD2. CDR1 is DFQATT, CDR2 SNEGSKA, per germline (reference sequence). The CDR3 contains 14 residues. V shed 6 bases, J shed 0 bases, and the junction held 4 bases outside the gene matches. CDR3 sequence: CSAWTSDSTDTQYF. CDR3 in DNA: TGCAGTGCCTGGACTAGCGACAGCACAGATACGCAGTATTTT.

The genes are TRBV5-5 and TRBJ2-7, with 10 bases fitting TRBD1. This CDR3 has 15 residues. Per germline, CDR1 SGHKS and CDR2 YYEKEE (reference sequence). After removal of 2 bases from V and 1 base from J, the junction contained 3 bases not matched to a gene. The CDR3: CASSFQGQGSYEQYF. For the CDR3, the DNA is TGTGCCAGCAGCTTTCAGGGACAGGGGTCCTACGAGCAGTACTTC.

A few counts support this clonotype. This rearrangement joins TRBV5-1 to TRBJ2-2, with 10 nucleotides matching TRBD2. The ends lost 4 bases at V and 5 bases at J; junction bases unmatched: 8. This CDR3 spans 16 amino acids. Germline lookup yields CDR1 SGHRS and CDR2 YFSETQ. CDR3 in amino acids: CASSQAGGPSTGELFF. The CDR3 DNA reads TGCGCCAGCAGCCAAGCGGGAGGGCCCTCGACCGGGGAGCTGTTTTTT.

The rearrangement uses TRBV12-3 or TRBV12-4 and TRBJ1-5; D remains unclear. There are 12 residues in the CDR3. V lost 2 bases to trimming and J lost 9 bases, with 8 bases between them. The CDR3 here is CASSLRTGPQHF. In DNA form, the CDR3 reads TGTGCCAGCAGTTTAAGGACCGGGCCCCAGCATTTT.

V gene TRBV9 combines with J gene TRBJ1-2; 7 bases fit TRBD1. Per the germline V gene, CDR1 is SGDLS and CDR2 is YYNGEE. With V trimmed by 1 base and J by 5 bases, 20 bases remained unmatched. This CDR3 is 19 amino acids long. CDR3: CASSVSGQGEDLTLYGYTF. CDR3 nucleotide sequence: TGTGCCAGCAGCGTATCGGGCCAGGGGGAAGATCTAACGCTTTATGGCTACACCTTC. The full variable domain, in which reference TRBV9 and TRBJ1-2 provide the parts outside the CDR3, is DSGVTQTPKHLITATGQRVTLRCSPRSGDLSVYWYQQSLDQGLQFLIQYYNGEERAKGNILERFSAQQFPDLHSELNLSSLELGDSALYFCASSVSGQGEDLTLYGYTFGSGTRLTVV.

This chain uses TRBV29-1 with TRBJ2-7; D is uncertain. Germline CDR1 and CDR2: SQVTM and ANQGSEA. With 5 bases removed from V and 3 bases from J, the gap between germline ends came to 14 bases. The CDR3 totals 13 residues. The CDR3 coding sequence is TGCAGCGTTAGAGAGAGACGGGTCTACGAGCAGTACTTC. The encoded protein is CSVRERRVYEQYF.

This clonotype was counted between two and nine times. The chain carries TRBV19 and TRBJ1-5; D possibly corresponds to TRBD1 (6 bases). The germline V gene has CDR1 LNHDA and CDR2 SQIVND (reference sequence). V was cut by 3 bases and J by 0 bases, with 15 bases left in between. CDR3 length equals 17 residues. DNA for the CDR3: TGTGCCAGTAGTATCTCCAACAGGGTACATAGCAATCAGCCCCAGCATTTT. It is translated as CASSISNRVHSNQPQHF.

This clonotype has more than one count but fewer than ten. The rearrangement uses TRBV7-6 and TRBJ2-5, with D uncertain. The length of the CDR3 is 16 residues. Trimming took off 1 base at V and 5 bases at J, with 17 bases between the two ends. Germline assignment: CDR1 SGHVS and CDR2 FNYEAQ. This CDR3 reads CASSLVRAFGSETQYF. In nucleotides, the CDR3 is TGTGCCAGCAGCTTAGTTCGGGCTTTCGGATCCGAGACCCAGTACTTC. Complete variable domain (other parts from reference TRBV7-6 and TRBJ2-5): GAGVSQSPRYKVTKRGQDVALRCDPISGHVSLYWYRQALGQGPEFLTYFNYEAQQDKSGLPNDRFSAERPEGSISTLTIQRTEQRDSAMYRCASSLVRAFGSETQYFGPGTRLLVL.